The next 22 T cell receptor beta chains were all read from a single sample in a study of regulatory T cells in long-lasting Graves disease. Stated time point: persistent/refractory GD, antithyroid drugs over 5 years with positive TRAb. Generation of the TCR library employed RNA extracted from PBMCs. Building the TCR beta libraries relied on iRepertoire HTBI primers, and CDR3 regions underwent Arm-PCR. TCRdb itself ran the multiplex PCR reads through MiXCR, one entry per CDR3 protein. This sample has a few hundred thousand distinct CDR3 sequences; roughly a quarter occur once, and the top ten carry approximately 26%. Source: peripheral blood mononuclear cells (PBMCs), taken when the disease was refractory, from a patient treated with antithyroid drugs. These receptors all stem from a female donor with Graves disease.

The rearrangement links TRBV7-9 to TRBJ1-5; 7 nucleotides line up with TRBD1. The V gene's germline CDR1 is SEHNR and CDR2 FQNEAQ (reference sequence). Losses at the gene ends were 1 base for V and 3 bases for J; bases not matched to a gene: 15. The CDR3 contains 19 residues. The CDR3 nucleotides read TGTGCCAGCAGCTTAGTGGTTTGGTTTACAGGGGCATCCAATCAGCCCCAGCATTTT. Protein: CASSLVVWFTGASNQPQHF. Using reference TRBV7-9 and TRBJ1-5 for the parts outside the CDR3, the full variable domain is DTGVSQNPRHKITKRGQNVTFRCDPISEHNRLYWYRQTLGQGPEFLTYFQNEAQLEKSRLLSDRFSAERPKGSFSTLEIQRTEQGDSAMYLCASSLVVWFTGASNQPQHFGDGTRLSIL.

The rearrangement links TRBV25-1 to TRBJ2-6; D gene unclear. Germline CDR1 reads MGHDK; CDR2 reads SYGVNS. Between the trimmed V and J ends, which lost 4 bases and 0 bases, there was a span of 19 bases. The CDR3 covers 19 residues. As DNA, the CDR3 is TGTGCCAGCAGTGGAGCAAAGTGGGCCAGCAACTCTGGGGCCAACGTCCTGACTTTC. It codes for CASSGAKWASNSGANVLTF.

This clonotype was counted a single time. The chain carries TRBV10-3 and TRBJ2-7; the match to TRBD2 covers 12 bases. CDR1 ENHRY and CDR2 SYGVKD come from the germline V gene. The V segment lost 2 bases and the J segment 3 bases; nucleotides outside the gene matches: 14. CDR3 length: 19 amino acids. The DNA for the CDR3 is TGTGCCATCAGTGAGAAGACTAGCGGGGGACCACGCCTAAACTACGAGCAGTACTTC. It yields the protein CAISEKTSGGPRLNYEQYF.

This clonotype has a count of ten or more. The rearrangement uses TRBV20-1 and TRBJ2-5, with TRBD2 matching 7 bases. Germline CDR1 and CDR2: DFQATT and SNEGSKA (reference sequence). V was pared by 1 base and J by 5 bases, with 7 bases of the junction left unmatched. This CDR3 comprises 14 residues. In DNA, the CDR3 is TGCAGTGCTAGAGGGCTAGCGGAGGCGGAGACCCAGTACTTC. Translated: CSARGLAEAETQYF.

J is TRBJ2-7 and V is TRBV7-2, with D unresolved. The CDR3 covers 13 residues. Germline CDR1 and CDR2: SGHTA and FQGNSA. Trimming removed 2 bases at V and 4 bases at J, with 9 bases between. CDR3 sequence reads: CASSLTSQYEQYF. CDR3 coding DNA: TGTGCCAGCAGCTTAACCTCCCAATACGAGCAGTACTTC.

This chain's CDR3 is CASSFQGRSNQPQHF. In DNA form, the CDR3 reads TGTGCCAGCAGCTTCCAGGGGAGAAGCAATCAGCCCCAGCATTTT. This chain uses TRBV7-8 with TRBJ1-5, with D perhaps TRBD1 (6 bases). CDR1 and CDR2 (germline): SGHVS, FQNEAQ. The CDR3 runs 15 residues. Trimming cost V 3 bases and J 1 base, with 10 bases left between them.

The sample holds a few counts of this clonotype. The V gene is TRBV25-1, the J gene TRBJ1-2; D remains unclear. V was trimmed by 7 bases and J by 4 bases, leaving 10 bases between them. This CDR3 region has 12 residues. The germline V gene encodes CDR1 MGHDK and CDR2 SYGVNS. CDR3: CASNERIYGYTF. The CDR3 coding sequence is TGTGCCAGCAACGAGAGAATCTATGGCTACACCTTC.

This clonotype has only a few counts. V is TRBV29-1 and J is TRBJ1-2, with no clear D. The length of the CDR3 is 11 residues. Germline V gives CDR1 SQVTM, CDR2 ANQGSEA. V lost 6 bases and J 3 bases, leaving 8 bases between the germline ends. CDR3 bases: TGCAGCGTAAGGCAGGACTATGGCTACACCTTC. It codes for CSVRQDYGYTF. The whole variable domain, filled in from reference TRBV29-1 and TRBJ1-2, reads SAVISQKPSRDICQRGTSLTIQCQVDSQVTMMFWYRQQPGQSLTLIATANQGSEATYESGFVIDKFPISRPNLTFSTLTVSNMSPEDSSIYLCSVRQDYGYTFGSGTRLTVV.

The chain employs TRBV20-1 and TRBJ2-5, with no clear D. CDR1 is DFQATT, CDR2 SNEGSKA, per germline (reference sequence). This CDR3 has 14 residues. The V end was cut by 0 bases, the J end by 1 base, with 9 bases between. CDR3 loop: CSARDGTGQETQYF. The CDR3 DNA reads TGCAGTGCTAGAGATGGTACGGGCCAAGAGACCCAGTACTTC.

This clonotype was observed a few times. The rearrangement uses TRBV4-1 and TRBJ1-5, with a weak D call TRBD1 (6 bases). With 0 bases removed from V and 7 bases from J, the gap between germline ends came to 19 bases. Germline V gene lookup returns CDR1 MGHRA and CDR2 YSYEKL. This CDR3 is built from 17 residues. CDR3 in amino acids: CASSQEGGMPANQPQHF. The DNA for the CDR3 is TGCGCCAGCAGCCAAGAGGGGGGCATGCCAGCGAACCAGCCCCAGCATTTT.

This clonotype was picked up many times. The chain joins TRBV20-1 to TRBJ1-2; possible D gene TRBD1, 6 bases. Germline-derived CDR1 and CDR2 are DFQATT and SNEGSKA (reference sequence). V lost 4 bases and J 4 bases, leaving 19 bases between the germline ends. The CDR3 length is 15 residues. CDR3: CSANPGQRRGYGYTF. CDR3 in DNA: TGCAGTGCTAATCCCGGACAGAGACGGGGCTATGGCTACACCTTC.

This rearrangement joins TRBV7-2 to TRBJ2-7; 10 bases are shared with TRBD2. The germline V gene has CDR1 SGHTA and CDR2 FQGNSA. CDR3 length: 15 amino acids. The V gene end was trimmed by 5 bases and the J gene end by 6 bases; junction bases not matched to a gene: 10. In nucleotides, the CDR3 is TGTGCCAGCAGCCGCGGGGCTAGCGGGAGCCGCGAGCAGTACTTC. Translated: CASSRGASGSREQYF.

The chain joins TRBV29-1 to TRBJ1-2; D might be TRBD1 (5 bases). Germline V gives CDR1 SQVTM, CDR2 ANQGSEA. The CDR3 is made up of 13 amino acids. Trimming removed 5 bases at V and 7 bases at J, with 17 bases between. This CDR3 reads CSVKHTRVFGYTF. The DNA of the CDR3 is TGCAGCGTTAAACACACCAGGGTATTTGGCTACACCTTC.

This clonotype was seen ten or more times. This chain uses TRBV7-2 with TRBJ1-4; 9 bases are a match to TRBD1. Trimming removed 2 bases from V and 4 bases from J; junction bases left unmatched: 2. The CDR3 length is 15 residues. The germline gives CDR1 SGHTA, CDR2 FQGNSA. DNA of the CDR3: TGTGCCAGCAGCTTAAGGACAGGGGATAATGAAAAACTGTTTTTT. Amino acid sequence: CASSLRTGDNEKLFF.

This clonotype was observed a few times. For the CDR3, the DNA is TGTGCCAGCAGTGATACAGGGATTCAGCCCCAGCATTTT. Translation gives CASSDTGIQPQHF. The chain employs TRBV2 and TRBJ1-5, with a tentative D call TRBD1 (6 bases). Trimming pared 3 bases from V and 6 bases from J, leaving 9 bases between. CDR1 is SNHLY and CDR2 is FYNNEI in the germline V gene. This CDR3 has 13 amino acids. The full variable domain, its missing parts supplied by reference TRBV2 and TRBJ1-5, is EPEVTQTPSHQVTQMGQEVILRCVPISNHLYFYWYRQILGQKVEFLVSFYNNEISEKSEIFDDQFSVERPDGSNFTLKIRSTKLEDSAMYFCASSDTGIQPQHFGDGTRLSIL.

This clonotype was seen repeatedly, ten times or more. This rearrangement joins TRBV7-3 to TRBJ2-1; 7 positions match TRBD2. There are 15 residues in the CDR3. Germline V gene lookup returns CDR1 SGHTA and CDR2 FQGTGA. Unmatched junction bases numbered 5, after V lost 2 bases and J lost 4 bases. Here the CDR3 reads CASSLGSGHYNEQFF. CDR3 nucleotide sequence: TGTGCCAGCAGCTTAGGTAGCGGGCATTACAATGAGCAGTTCTTC.

The sample holds many counts of this clonotype. V and J are TRBV20-1 and TRBJ2-7, with 8 bases identical to TRBD1. This CDR3 region has 13 residues. The trim removed 5 bases at V and 4 bases at J, leaving 7 bases unmatched. From germline, CDR1 is DFQATT and CDR2 SNEGSKA (reference sequence). The CDR3 DNA sequence: TGCAGTGCTCAGGACAGGGTGGGTTACGAGCAGTACTTC. Translating gives CSAQDRVGYEQYF.

This clonotype was recorded many times. The rearrangement links TRBV13 to TRBJ1-1; D gene uncertain. The CDR3 spans 13 residues. The V gene's germline CDR1 is PRHDT and CDR2 FYEKMQ (reference sequence). V was shortened by 1 base and J by 6 bases, with 9 bases between the two germline ends. The CDR3 sequence is CASSLVGFPEAFF. The CDR3 nucleotides are TGTGCCAGCAGCTTAGTGGGTTTTCCTGAAGCTTTCTTT.

With regard to this clonotype: An end of the junction differs from the germline gene, which may be a read error. CDR3 in amino acids: CSSSIDSGSTIYF. The CDR3, as DNA: TGCAGCTCCAGTATCGACTCTGGAAGCACCATATATTTT. The V gene is TRBV29-1, the J gene TRBJ1-3; D gene ambiguous. CDR1 SQVTM and CDR2 ANQGSEA come from the germline V gene. The CDR3 sequence is 13 residues long.

This clonotype was counted only a few times. The chain uses TRBV5-1 and TRBJ1-1, with TRBD1 as a possible D gene (6 bases). The CDR3 has 15 residues. The germline V and J ends were trimmed by 3 bases and 4 bases, with 16 bases remaining between them. Germline values: CDR1 SGHRS, CDR2 YFSETQ. The CDR3 reads CASSWAGTFVTEAFF. In nucleotides, the CDR3 is TGCGCCAGCAGCTGGGCCGGGACATTCGTCACTGAAGCTTTCTTT.

This clonotype was observed many times. The rearrangement joins TRBV3-1 to TRBJ2-4; D ambiguous. Germline V lookup: CDR1 LGHDT, CDR2 YNNKEL (reference sequence). The CDR3 loop spans 14 amino acids. Trimming shortened V by 1 base and J by 8 bases, and 12 bases separated the two germline ends. The CDR3 spells CASSQGAASDIQYF. In DNA, the CDR3 is TGTGCCAGCAGCCAAGGAGCAGCTAGTGACATTCAGTACTTC.

The chain carries TRBV5-1 and TRBJ2-7; D is ambiguous. The CDR3 consists of 14 residues. The germline V and J ends were trimmed by 0 bases and 3 bases, with 10 bases remaining between them. The germline gives CDR1 SGHRS, CDR2 YFSETQ. In DNA form, the CDR3 reads TGCGCCAGCAGCTTGGGCTGGGCAGGCTACGAGCAGTACTTC. Protein: CASSLGWAGYEQYF.